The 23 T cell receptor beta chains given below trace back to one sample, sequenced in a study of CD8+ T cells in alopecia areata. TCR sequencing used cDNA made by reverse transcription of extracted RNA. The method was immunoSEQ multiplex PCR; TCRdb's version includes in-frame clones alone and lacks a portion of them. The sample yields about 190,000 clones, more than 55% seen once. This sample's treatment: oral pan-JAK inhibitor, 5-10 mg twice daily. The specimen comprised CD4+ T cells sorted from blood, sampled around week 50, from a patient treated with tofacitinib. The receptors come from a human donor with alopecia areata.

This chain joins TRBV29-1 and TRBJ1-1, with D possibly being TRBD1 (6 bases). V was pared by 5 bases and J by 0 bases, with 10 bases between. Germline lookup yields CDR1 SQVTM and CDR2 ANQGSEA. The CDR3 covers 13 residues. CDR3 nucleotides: TGCAGCGTTCAGGGACAAATGAACACTGAAGCTTTCTTT. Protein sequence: CSVQGQMNTEAFF.

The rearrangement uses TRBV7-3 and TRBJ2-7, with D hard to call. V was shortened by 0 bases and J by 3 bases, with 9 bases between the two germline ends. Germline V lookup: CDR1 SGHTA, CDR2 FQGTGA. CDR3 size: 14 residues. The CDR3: CASSLTATYYEQYF. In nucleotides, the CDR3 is TGTGCCAGCAGCTTAACAGCAACGTACTACGAGCAGTACTTC.

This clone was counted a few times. The CDR3 region has the DNA TGCAGCGTTGATGAGGGCCAAGAGACCCAGTACTTC. Translating it yields CSVDEGQETQYF. The genes are TRBV29-1 and TRBJ2-5, with D possibly matching TRBD2 (5 bases). The CDR3 runs 12 residues. The germline gives CDR1 SQVTM, CDR2 ANQGSEA. Deletions cut 3 bases from V and 1 base from J, with 6 bases between.

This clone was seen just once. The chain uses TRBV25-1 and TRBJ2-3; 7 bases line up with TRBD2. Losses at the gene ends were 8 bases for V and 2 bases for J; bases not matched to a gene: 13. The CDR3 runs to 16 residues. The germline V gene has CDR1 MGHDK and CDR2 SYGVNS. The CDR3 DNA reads TGTGCCAGCTCCTTAAGGGAGGGGCCTGTCACAGATACGCAGTATTTT. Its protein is CASSLREGPVTDTQYF.

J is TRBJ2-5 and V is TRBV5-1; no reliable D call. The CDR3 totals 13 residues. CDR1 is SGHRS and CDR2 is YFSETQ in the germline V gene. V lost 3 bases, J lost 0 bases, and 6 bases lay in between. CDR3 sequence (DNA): TGCGCCAGCAGCTCCCGGGACCAAGAGACCCAGTACTTC. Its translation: CASSSRDQETQYF.

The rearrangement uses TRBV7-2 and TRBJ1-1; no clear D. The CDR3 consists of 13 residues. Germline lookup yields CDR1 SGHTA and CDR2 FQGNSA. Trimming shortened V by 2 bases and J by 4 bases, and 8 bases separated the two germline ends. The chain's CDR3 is CASSLTAGTEAFF. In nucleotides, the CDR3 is TGTGCCAGCAGCTTAACCGCCGGCACTGAAGCTTTCTTT.

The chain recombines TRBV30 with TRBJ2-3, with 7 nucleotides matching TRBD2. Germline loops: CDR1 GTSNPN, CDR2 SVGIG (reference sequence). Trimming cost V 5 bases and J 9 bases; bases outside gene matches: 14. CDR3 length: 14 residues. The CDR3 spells CAWGRDLSRITQYF. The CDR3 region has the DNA TGTGCCTGGGGGAGGGACCTCAGTAGGATCACGCAGTATTTT. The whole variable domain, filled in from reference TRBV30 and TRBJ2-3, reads SQTIHQWPATLVQPVGSPLSLECTVEGTSNPNLYWYRQAAGRGLQLLFYSVGIGQISSEVPQNLSASRPQDRQFILSSKKLLLSDSGFYLCAWGRDLSRITQYFGPGTRLTVL.

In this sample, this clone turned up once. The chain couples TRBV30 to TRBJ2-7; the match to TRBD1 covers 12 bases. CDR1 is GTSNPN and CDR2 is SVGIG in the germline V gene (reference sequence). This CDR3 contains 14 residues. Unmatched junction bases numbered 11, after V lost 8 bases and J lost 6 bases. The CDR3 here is CAGTGGGWSGEQYF. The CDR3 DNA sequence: TGTGCCGGGACAGGGGGCGGATGGTCGGGCGAGCAGTACTTC.

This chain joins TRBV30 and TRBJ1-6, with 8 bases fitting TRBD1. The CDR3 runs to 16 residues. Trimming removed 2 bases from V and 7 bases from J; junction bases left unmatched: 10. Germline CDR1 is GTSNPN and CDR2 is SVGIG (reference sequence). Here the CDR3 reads CAWSRGRGQGNSPLHF. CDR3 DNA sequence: TGTGCCTGGAGTAGGGGGCGTGGACAGGGAAATTCACCCCTCCACTTT.

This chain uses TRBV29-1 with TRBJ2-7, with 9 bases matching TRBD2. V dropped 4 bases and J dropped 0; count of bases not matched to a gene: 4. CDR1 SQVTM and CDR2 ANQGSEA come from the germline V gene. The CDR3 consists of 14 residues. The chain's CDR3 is CSVVGGGASYEQYF. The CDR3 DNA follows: TGCAGCGTTGTTGGCGGGGGGGCCTCCTACGAGCAGTACTTC.

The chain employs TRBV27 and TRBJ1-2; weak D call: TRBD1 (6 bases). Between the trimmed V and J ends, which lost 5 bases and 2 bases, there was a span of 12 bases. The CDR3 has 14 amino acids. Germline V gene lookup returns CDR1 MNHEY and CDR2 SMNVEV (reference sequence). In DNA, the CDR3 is TGTGCCAGCAGTGACGTCAGGGGAAACTATGGCTACACCTTC. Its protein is CASSDVRGNYGYTF.

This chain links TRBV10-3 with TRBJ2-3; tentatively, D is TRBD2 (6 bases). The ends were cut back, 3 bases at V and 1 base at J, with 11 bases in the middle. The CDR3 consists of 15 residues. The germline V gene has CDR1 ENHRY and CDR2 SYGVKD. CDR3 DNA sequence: TGTGCCATCAGTGATTTTGGCGGGGGCACAGATACGCAGTATTTT. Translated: CAISDFGGGTDTQYF.

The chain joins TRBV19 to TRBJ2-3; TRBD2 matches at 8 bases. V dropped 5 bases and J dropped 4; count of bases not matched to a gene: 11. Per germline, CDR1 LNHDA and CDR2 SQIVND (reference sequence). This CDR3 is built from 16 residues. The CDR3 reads CASSSPPGGAPDTQYF. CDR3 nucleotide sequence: TGTGCCAGTAGTTCGCCCCCGGGGGGGGCGCCAGATACGCAGTATTTT.

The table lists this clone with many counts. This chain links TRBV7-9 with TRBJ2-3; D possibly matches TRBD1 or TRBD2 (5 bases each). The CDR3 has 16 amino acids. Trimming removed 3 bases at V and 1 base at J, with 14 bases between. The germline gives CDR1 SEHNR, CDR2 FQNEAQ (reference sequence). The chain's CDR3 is CASSLDTLGGTDTQYF. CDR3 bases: TGTGCCAGCAGCTTGGACACCTTGGGGGGCACAGATACGCAGTATTTT.

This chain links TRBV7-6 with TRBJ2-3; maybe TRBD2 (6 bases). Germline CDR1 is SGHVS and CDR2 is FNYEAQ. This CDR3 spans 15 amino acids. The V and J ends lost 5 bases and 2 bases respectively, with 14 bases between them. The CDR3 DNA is TGTGCCAGCAGCCCCGCTAGCGTGGTCACAGATACGCAGTATTTT. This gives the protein CASSPASVVTDTQYF.

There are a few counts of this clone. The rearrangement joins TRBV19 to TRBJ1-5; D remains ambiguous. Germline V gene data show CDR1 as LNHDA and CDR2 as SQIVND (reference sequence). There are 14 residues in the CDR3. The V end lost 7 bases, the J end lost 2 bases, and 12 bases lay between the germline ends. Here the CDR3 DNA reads TGTGCCAGTATGTTATGGCAGGGCAATCAGCCCCAGCATTTT. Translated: CASMLWQGNQPQHF.

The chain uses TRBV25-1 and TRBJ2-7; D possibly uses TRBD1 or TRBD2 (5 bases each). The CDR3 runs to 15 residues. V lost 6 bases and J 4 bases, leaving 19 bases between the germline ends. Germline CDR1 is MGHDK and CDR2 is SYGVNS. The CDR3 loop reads CASSETQGTGYEQYF. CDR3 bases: TGTGCCAGCAGCGAGACTCAGGGAACGGGATACGAGCAGTACTTC.

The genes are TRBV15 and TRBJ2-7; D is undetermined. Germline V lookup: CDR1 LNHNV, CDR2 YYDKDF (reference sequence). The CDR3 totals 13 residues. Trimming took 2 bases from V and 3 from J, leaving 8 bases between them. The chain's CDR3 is CATSRSPLYEQYF. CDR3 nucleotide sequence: TGTGCCACCAGCAGATCCCCCCTCTACGAGCAGTACTTC.

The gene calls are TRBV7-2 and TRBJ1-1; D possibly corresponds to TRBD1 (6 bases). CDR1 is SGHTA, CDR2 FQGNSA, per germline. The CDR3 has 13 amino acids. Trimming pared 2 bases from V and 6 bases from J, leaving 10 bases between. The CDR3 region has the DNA TGTGCCAGCAGCTTACAGGGGCTCGCTGAAGCTTTCTTT. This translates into CASSLQGLAEAFF.

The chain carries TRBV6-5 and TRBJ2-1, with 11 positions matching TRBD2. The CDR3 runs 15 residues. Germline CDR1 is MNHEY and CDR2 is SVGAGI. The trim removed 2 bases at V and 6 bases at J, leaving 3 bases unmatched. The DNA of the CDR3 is TGTGCCAGCAGTTACCTAGCGGGGGGCGGCAATGAGCAGTTCTTC. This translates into CASSYLAGGGNEQFF.

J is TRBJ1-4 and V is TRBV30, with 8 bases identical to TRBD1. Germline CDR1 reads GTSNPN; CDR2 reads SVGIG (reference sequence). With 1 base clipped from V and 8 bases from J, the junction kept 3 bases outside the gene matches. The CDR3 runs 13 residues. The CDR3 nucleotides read TGTGCCTGGAGTGGACAGGGGAACGAAAAACTGTTTTTT. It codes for CAWSGQGNEKLFF.

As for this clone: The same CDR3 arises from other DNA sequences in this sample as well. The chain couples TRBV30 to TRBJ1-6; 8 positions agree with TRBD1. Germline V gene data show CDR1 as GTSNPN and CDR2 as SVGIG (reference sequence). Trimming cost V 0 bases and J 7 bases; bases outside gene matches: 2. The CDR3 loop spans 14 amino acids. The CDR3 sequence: CAWSVRQGNSPLHF. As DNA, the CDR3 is TGTGCCTGGAGTGTTAGACAGGGGAATTCACCCCTCCACTTT. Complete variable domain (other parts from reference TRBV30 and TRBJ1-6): SQTIHQWPATLVQPVGSPLSLECTVEGTSNPNLYWYRQAAGRGLQLLFYSVGIGQISSEVPQNLSASRPQDRQFILSSKKLLLSDSGFYLCAWSVRQGNSPLHFGNGTRLTVT.

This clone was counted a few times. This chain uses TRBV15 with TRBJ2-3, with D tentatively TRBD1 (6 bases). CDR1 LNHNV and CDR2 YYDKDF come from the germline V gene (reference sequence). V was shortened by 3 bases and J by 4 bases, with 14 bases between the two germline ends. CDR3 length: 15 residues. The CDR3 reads CATSRGDRRSDTQYF. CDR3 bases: TGTGCCACCAGCAGGGGAGACAGGAGGTCAGATACGCAGTATTTT.